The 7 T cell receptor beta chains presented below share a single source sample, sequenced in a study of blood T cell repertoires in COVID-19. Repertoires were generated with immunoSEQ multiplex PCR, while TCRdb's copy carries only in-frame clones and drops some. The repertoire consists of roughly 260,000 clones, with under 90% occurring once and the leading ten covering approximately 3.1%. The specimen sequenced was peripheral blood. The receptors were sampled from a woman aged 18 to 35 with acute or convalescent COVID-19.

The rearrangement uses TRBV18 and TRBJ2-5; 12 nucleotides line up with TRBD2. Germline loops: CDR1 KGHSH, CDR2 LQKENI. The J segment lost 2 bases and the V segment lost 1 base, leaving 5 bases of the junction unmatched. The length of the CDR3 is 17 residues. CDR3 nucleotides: TGTGCCAGCTCACCACGGGGGACTAGCGGGCATCAAGAGACCCAGTACTTC. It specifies CASSPRGTSGHQETQYF.

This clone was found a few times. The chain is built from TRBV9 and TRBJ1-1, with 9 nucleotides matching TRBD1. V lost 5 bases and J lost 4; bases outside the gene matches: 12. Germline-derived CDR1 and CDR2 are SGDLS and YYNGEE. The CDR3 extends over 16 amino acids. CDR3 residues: CASRPVSGTGITEAFF. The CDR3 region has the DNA TGTGCCAGCAGACCAGTGTCCGGGACAGGGATCACTGAAGCTTTCTTT.

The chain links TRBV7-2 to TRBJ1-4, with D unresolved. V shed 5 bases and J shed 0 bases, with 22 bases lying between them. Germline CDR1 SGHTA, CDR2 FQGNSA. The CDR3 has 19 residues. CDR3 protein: CASSPHPVGQEATNEKLFF. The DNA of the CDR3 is TGTGCCAGCAGCCCGCACCCAGTTGGTCAGGAAGCAACTAATGAAAAACTGTTTTTT.

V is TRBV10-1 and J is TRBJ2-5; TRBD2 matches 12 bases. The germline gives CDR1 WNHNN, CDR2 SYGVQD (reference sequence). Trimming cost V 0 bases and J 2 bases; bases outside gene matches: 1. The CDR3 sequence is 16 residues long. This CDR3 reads CASSESLAGGQETQYF. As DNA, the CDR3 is TGCGCCAGCAGTGAGTCTCTAGCGGGAGGGCAAGAGACCCAGTACTTC.

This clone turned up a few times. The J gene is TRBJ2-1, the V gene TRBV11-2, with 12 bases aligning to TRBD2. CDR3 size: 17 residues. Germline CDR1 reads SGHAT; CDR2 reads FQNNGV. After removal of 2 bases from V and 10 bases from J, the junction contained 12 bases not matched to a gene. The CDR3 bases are TGTGCCAGCAGCTTATTGCCGACTAGCGGGAGTTTAGGGGAGCAGTTCTTC. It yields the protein CASSLLPTSGSLGEQFF.

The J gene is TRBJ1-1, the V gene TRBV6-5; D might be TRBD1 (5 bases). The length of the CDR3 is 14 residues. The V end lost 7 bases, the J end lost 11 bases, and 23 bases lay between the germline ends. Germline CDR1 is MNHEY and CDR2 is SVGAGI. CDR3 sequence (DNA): TGTGCCAGCACTAAAGAGGGGCGGAGGGGCGAGGCTTTCTTT. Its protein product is CASTKEGRRGEAFF.

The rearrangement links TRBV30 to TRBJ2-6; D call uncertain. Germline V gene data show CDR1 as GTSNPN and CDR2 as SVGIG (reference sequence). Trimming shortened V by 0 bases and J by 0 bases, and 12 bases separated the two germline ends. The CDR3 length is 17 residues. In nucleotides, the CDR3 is TGTGCCTGGAGTGTAGCGCGAGTAGACTCTGGGGCCAACGTCCTGACTTTC. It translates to CAWSVARVDSGANVLTF.